These 27 T cell receptor beta chains originate from one sample sequenced in a study of T-cell memory formation after mild COVID-19. Using its own MiXCR run on the 5' RACE reads, TCRdb lists one record per CDR3 protein. The profile shows just under 550,000 distinct CDR3 sequences, approximately 20% of them singletons. Sequenced material: PBMCs or a T cell subset sorted from them (not recorded which). Receptors originate from an adult woman who had mild COVID-19 (a few samples of this study predate the infection). Cell type and time point are not known.

There are a few counts of this clonotype. The chain is built from TRBV14 and TRBJ1-4; D is possibly TRBD1 (6 bases). The CDR3 totals 14 residues. Germline-derived CDR1 and CDR2 are SGHDN and FVKESK. Trimming took off 2 bases at V and 8 bases at J, with 12 bases between the two ends. CDR3 DNA: TGTGCCAGCAGCCAACCCCGACAGGTGGAAAAACTGTTTTTT. Amino acids: CASSQPRQVEKLFF.

This clonotype was observed a handful of times. The J gene is TRBJ1-1, the V gene TRBV18, with D hard to call. The V end lost 5 bases, the J end lost 2 bases, and 9 bases lay between the germline ends. This CDR3 has 13 residues. Germline CDR1 and CDR2: KGHSH and LQKENI. Here the CDR3 reads CASSVSGNTEAFF. CDR3 nucleotides: TGTGCCAGCTCAGTCTCGGGAAACACTGAAGCTTTCTTT.

The J gene is TRBJ1-1, the V gene TRBV6-2 or TRBV6-3, with 7 bases lining up with TRBD1. Germline CDR1 is MNHEY and CDR2 is SVGEGT. The CDR3 contains 16 residues. After removal of 2 bases from V and 5 bases from J, the junction contained 11 bases not matched to a gene. CDR3 sequence (DNA): TGTGCCAGCAGTTACGCCAGGGGGGCCGGGGGAACTGAAGCTTTCTTT. It translates to CASSYARGAGGTEAFF.

The chain combines TRBV11-2 with TRBJ2-3; TRBD2 matches 8 bases. The CDR3 sequence is 15 residues long. The germline CDR1 and CDR2 sequences are SGHAT and FQNNGV. The V and J ends lost 6 bases and 2 bases, in that order; junction bases with no gene match: 7. CDR3 DNA sequence: TGTGCCAGCAGGAGTGGCGGGGGGTTCACAGATACGCAGTATTTT. Amino acid sequence: CASRSGGGFTDTQYF.

This clonotype was seen a handful of times. The V and J genes are TRBV20-1 and TRBJ2-7; 7 bases match TRBD2. This CDR3 region has 13 residues. The V and J ends lost 5 bases and 2 bases, in that order; junction bases with no gene match: 6. Germline V gene data show CDR1 as DFQATT and CDR2 as SNEGSKA (reference sequence). CDR3 nucleotides: TGCAGTGCTTCTAGCGGCGCGGCCTACGAGCAGTACTTC. The encoded protein is CSASSGAAYEQYF.

This clonotype was seen more than once but under ten times. This chain uses TRBV29-1 with TRBJ2-7; TRBD1 is a possible D gene (5 bases). CDR1 is SQVTM and CDR2 is ANQGSEA in the germline V gene. V was shortened by 6 bases and J by 5 bases, with 17 bases between the two germline ends. The CDR3 has 13 amino acids. CDR3: CSVQGAVSNEQYF. DNA of the CDR3: TGCAGCGTGCAAGGGGCGGTTAGCAACGAGCAGTACTTC.

This rearrangement joins TRBV6-6 to TRBJ2-3, with 7 nucleotides matching TRBD2. The CDR3 runs to 14 residues. V lost 6 bases, J lost 6 bases, and 9 bases stayed unmatched. CDR1 is MNHNY, CDR2 SVGAGI, per germline (reference sequence). The CDR3 region is CASRKREGADTQYF. CDR3 nucleotides: TGTGCCAGCAGAAAAAGGGAGGGAGCGGATACGCAGTATTTT.

The rearrangement uses TRBV6-5 and TRBJ1-6; D unclear. V lost 2 bases and J 7 bases, leaving 18 bases between the germline ends. Germline V gene data show CDR1 as MNHEY and CDR2 as SVGAGI. This CDR3 comprises 17 residues. The CDR3 is CASSYQDPLWRNSPLHF. In DNA, the CDR3 is TGTGCCAGCAGTTACCAGGACCCCCTATGGCGAAATTCACCCCTCCACTTT.

The chain uses TRBV7-6 and TRBJ2-2; D ambiguous. Trimming left V 5 bases short and J 8 bases short, with 15 bases between. The CDR3 covers 14 residues. Germline V CDR1 and CDR2: SGHVS, FNYEAQ. CDR3 sequence (DNA): TGTGCCAGCAGCCTTCTCGCGATTGGTGGGGAGCTGTTTTTT. This translates into CASSLLAIGGELFF.

The V and J genes are TRBV3-1 and TRBJ1-2; TRBD1 matches at 11 bases. Germline V lookup: CDR1 LGHDT, CDR2 YNNKEL (reference sequence). V was clipped by 3 bases and J by 5 bases; unmatched bases: 2. This CDR3 contains 14 residues. For the CDR3, the DNA is TGTGCCAGCAGCCAGGGGACAGGGGGATATGGCTACACCTTC. Its translation: CASSQGTGGYGYTF.

The rearrangement links TRBV2 to TRBJ2-3, with D unclear. V was clipped by 5 bases and J by 2 bases, with 8 bases between them. CDR1 is SNHLY, CDR2 FYNNEI, per germline. There are 13 residues in the CDR3. The CDR3 region has the DNA TGTGCCAGCAGTTCCGGATACACAGATACGCAGTATTTT. This gives the protein CASSSGYTDTQYF.

There are a few counts of this clonotype. The gene calls are TRBV10-3 and TRBJ2-7; D is perhaps TRBD2 (5 bases). Germline V gives CDR1 ENHRY, CDR2 SYGVKD. V was trimmed by 10 bases and J by 4 bases, leaving 14 bases between them. The CDR3 contains 12 residues. CDR3 protein: CATAGEGYEQYF. Here the CDR3 DNA reads TGTGCCACCGCCGGGGAAGGTTACGAGCAGTACTTC.

This clonotype has just a few counts. The chain is built from TRBV7-9 and TRBJ1-1; 7 nucleotides match TRBD1. CDR1 SEHNR and CDR2 FQNEAQ come from the germline V gene (reference sequence). CDR3 length: 18 amino acids. After removal of 4 bases from V and 6 bases from J, the junction contained 20 bases not matched to a gene. Here the CDR3 reads CASSSSFLEGGPTSEAFF. The CDR3 DNA reads as TGTGCCAGCAGCTCGTCTTTCCTTGAAGGGGGCCCAACCTCTGAAGCTTTCTTT.

This chain joins TRBV5-5 and TRBJ2-7, with D hard to call. V lost 0 bases, J lost 6 bases, and 10 bases lay in between. The CDR3 consists of 13 residues. CDR1 and CDR2 (germline): SGHKS, YYEKEE (reference sequence). CDR3 amino acids: CASSLVRATEQYF. CDR3 in DNA: TGTGCCAGCAGCTTGGTACGAGCCACCGAGCAGTACTTC. The full variable domain, rest sourced from reference TRBV5-5 and TRBJ2-7, is DAGVTQSPTHLIKTRGQQVTLRCSPISGHKSVSWYQQVLGQGPQFIFQYYEKEERGRGNFPDRFSARQFPNYSSELNVNALLLGDSALYLCASSLVRATEQYFGPGTRLTVT.

This clonotype was detected a few times. The rearrangement uses TRBV6-5 and TRBJ2-2; D uncertain. Trimming removed 4 bases at V and 4 bases at J, with 16 bases between. Germline-derived CDR1 and CDR2 are MNHEY and SVGAGI. The CDR3 loop spans 16 amino acids. CDR3 in DNA: TGTGCCAGCAGTTTGGTTGGGATACAAGTCACCGGGGAGCTGTTTTTT. As protein: CASSLVGIQVTGELFF.

This clonotype showed up just once. This chain connects TRBV24-1 to TRBJ2-3; D is perhaps TRBD1 (6 bases). This CDR3 is 16 amino acids long. With 4 bases removed from V and 4 bases from J, the gap between germline ends came to 17 bases. CDR1 and CDR2 (germline): KGHDR, SFDVKD. The CDR3: CATSDPTGNVPDTQYF. The DNA for the CDR3 is TGTGCCACCAGTGACCCTACAGGGAACGTTCCAGATACGCAGTATTTT.

This clonotype was detected ten times or more. The rearrangement joins TRBV29-1 to TRBJ1-4; D is ambiguous. The CDR3 spans 12 residues. Between the trimmed V and J ends, which lost 8 bases and 7 bases, there was a span of 14 bases. Germline CDR1 is SQVTM and CDR2 is ANQGSEA. CDR3 in amino acids: CSIRGRSEKLFF. CDR3 coding DNA: TGCAGCATCCGCGGGCGGTCTGAAAAACTGTTTTTT. Looking up the rest from reference TRBV29-1 and TRBJ1-4 gives the full variable domain: SAVISQKPSRDICQRGTSLTIQCQVDSQVTMMFWYRQQPGQSLTLIATANQGSEATYESGFVIDKFPISRPNLTFSTLTVSNMSPEDSSIYLCSIRGRSEKLFFGSGTQLSVL.

This clonotype was seen a handful of times. This chain links TRBV19 with TRBJ1-5; no reliable D call. CDR3 length equals 14 residues. Germline V gene lookup returns CDR1 LNHDA and CDR2 SQIVND (reference sequence). V lost 3 bases to trimming and J lost 9 bases, with 15 bases between them. This CDR3 reads CASSMAGYPGPQHF. The CDR3 DNA is TGTGCCAGTAGTATGGCCGGGTACCCGGGGCCCCAGCATTTT.

The sample holds a few counts of this clonotype. The chain employs TRBV7-9 and TRBJ2-5; D is possibly TRBD1 or TRBD2 (6 bases each). Germline lookup yields CDR1 SEHNR and CDR2 FQNEAQ (reference sequence). Trimming left V 5 bases short and J 4 bases short, with 14 bases between. The length of the CDR3 is 14 residues. CDR3: CASSQVGGPETQYF. The CDR3 region has the DNA TGTGCCAGCAGCCAGGTGGGGGGCCCAGAGACCCAGTACTTC.

The rearrangement uses TRBV7-2 and TRBJ2-5; no definite D call. With 2 bases removed from V and 4 bases from J, the gap between germline ends came to 11 bases. CDR3 size: 14 residues. Germline loops: CDR1 SGHTA, CDR2 FQGNSA. The CDR3 sequence is CASSLWASLETQYF. The CDR3 DNA reads TGTGCCAGCAGCTTATGGGCCAGCTTAGAGACCCAGTACTTC. The full variable domain, rest sourced from reference TRBV7-2 and TRBJ2-5, is GAGVSQSPSNKVTEKGKDVELRCDPISGHTALYWYRQSLGQGLEFLIYFQGNSAPDKSGLPSDRFSAERTGGSVSTLTIQRTQQEDSAVYLCASSLWASLETQYFGPGTRLLVL.

The rearrangement joins TRBV9 to TRBJ2-5; 10 bases map to TRBD2. V lost 0 bases, J lost 1 base, and 12 bases stayed unmatched. Germline V CDR1 and CDR2: SGDLS, YYNGEE. This CDR3 has 19 amino acids. The CDR3 DNA is TGTGCCAGCAGCGTAGGATGGCTAGCGGGAGAGGGTGGCCAAGAGACCCAGTACTTC. Protein sequence: CASSVGWLAGEGGQETQYF.

This clonotype has more than one count but fewer than ten. The rearrangement links TRBV5-1 to TRBJ2-7; 8 bases map to TRBD2. The junction had 8 bases not matched to a gene; V was cut back by 4 bases and J by 2 bases. CDR1 and CDR2 from the germline V gene are SGHRS and YFSETQ. The CDR3 length is 15 residues. The CDR3 loop is CASSLSAGETYEQYF. The CDR3 DNA reads as TGCGCCAGCAGCCTCTCAGCGGGGGAGACCTACGAGCAGTACTTC.

The chain carries TRBV7-9 and TRBJ2-7; TRBD2 matches at 8 bases. From germline, CDR1 is SEHNR and CDR2 FQNEAQ (reference sequence). This CDR3 is built from 12 residues. With V trimmed by 8 bases and J by 3 bases, 3 bases remained unmatched. CDR3: CASGAGVYEQYF. CDR3 nucleotides: TGTGCCAGCGGAGCGGGGGTCTACGAGCAGTACTTC.

This clonotype came up a few times. The rearrangement joins TRBV3-1 to TRBJ2-3; 11 bases are a match to TRBD2. The CDR3 sequence is 16 residues long. Germline CDR1 reads LGHDT; CDR2 reads YNNKEL (reference sequence). With V trimmed by 0 bases and J by 8 bases, 7 bases remained unmatched. The CDR3 nucleotides are TGTGCCAGCAGCCAAGAGAGACTAGCGGGGCTTGGTACGCAGTATTTT. As protein: CASSQERLAGLGTQYF.

V is TRBV18 and J is TRBJ1-1; D gene uncertain. With 5 bases removed from V and 8 bases from J, the gap between germline ends came to 9 bases. Germline loops: CDR1 KGHSH, CDR2 LQKENI. The CDR3 sequence is 11 residues long. The CDR3 bases are TGTGCCAGCTCAGATCAAGTGGAAGCTTTCTTT. This gives the protein CASSDQVEAFF.

The genes are TRBV21-1 and TRBJ2-7. TRBV21-1 is given as a pseudogene. This CDR3 region has 15 residues. The CDR3 loop reads CASSKVGGATYEQYF. The DNA for the CDR3 is TGTGCCAGCAGCAAAGTGGGCGGAGCTACCTACGAGCAGTACTTC.

The chain carries TRBV5-6 and TRBJ1-4, with D unresolved. V lost 1 base, J lost 0 bases, and 7 bases lay in between. The germline V gene has CDR1 SGHDT and CDR2 YYEEEE. The length of the CDR3 is 15 residues. The CDR3 coding sequence is TGTGCCAGCAGCTTGCTCCAGACAACTAATGAAAAACTGTTTTTT. This gives the protein CASSLLQTTNEKLFF.